The clone carrying this T cell receptor (beta chain) was seen repeatedly, ten times or more. Antigen unknown. The data were obtained in a study of T cell repertoires in cytomegalovirus infection. The overall study: HLA-B-restricted CMV epitopes that are well studied were used alongside recently identified HLA-C-restricted ones.

One entry per CDR3 protein, called by TCRdb with MiXCR from the reads. The table lists 750,000 to 950,000 distinct CDR3 sequences, approximately 32% of them singletons. Broader study findings: Predominance within the ex vivo response was attributable to HLA-C-restricted CMV-specific TCR beta clonotypes.

This CDR3 is built from 17 residues. Per germline, CDR1 SGHTA and CDR2 FQGNSA. V gave up 5 bases and J gave up 0 bases; unmatched junction bases: 7. This receptor was taken from a human donor in good health (CMV status not recorded). Some clones in this sample may be carry-over from other donors' samples. Sample: cultured CD8+ T cells from PBMCs, taken from culture after CMV antigen stimulation. The chain recombines TRBV7-2 with TRBJ2-1, with 10 nucleotides matching TRBD1. Here the CDR3 DNA reads TGTGCCAGCAGCCCGGGGGACAGGGGATTCTCCTACAATGAGCAGTTCTTC. Its protein is CASSPGDRGFSYNEQFF.